This T cell receptor beta chain was sequenced in a study of T-cell memory formation after mild COVID-19. Study-level results: Most CD4+ clones that shrank were in CM and EM, while CD8+ ones turned up in EMRA. That cross-reactive memory joined was suggested by some responding clones appearing in pre-infection memory.

Germline loops: CDR1 MDHEN, CDR2 SYDVKM. Trimming removed 2 bases from V and 5 bases from J, with 4 bases in between. This CDR3 is 12 amino acids long. Constant-segment-primed 5'RACE gave TCR alpha and TCR beta cDNA libraries with sample barcodes and UMIs. A single record per CDR3 protein comes from TCRdb applying MiXCR to the 5' RACE reads. Seen here are about 49,000 distinct CDR3 sequences, 7.3% observed once, and the top ten hold roughly 1.4%. A word on this clonotype: Its cognate antigen is unknown.

The receptor was isolated from a man aged 18 to 30 who had mild COVID-19 (a few samples of this study predate the infection). Cell type and time point are not known. This chain joins TRBV28 and TRBJ1-5; no clear D gene. Sequencing was carried out using PBMCs or a T cell subset sorted from them (not recorded which). The CDR3 is CASSLIHQPQHF. For the CDR3, the DNA is TGTGCCAGCAGTTTAATCCATCAGCCCCAGCATTTT.